This T cell receptor beta chain was retrieved from a study of T-cell reconstitution after alpha-beta-depleted transplantation in children. Germline CDR1 reads MDHEN; CDR2 reads SYDVKM. The CDR3 runs 14 residues. V was pared by 5 bases and J by 8 bases, with 16 bases between. Study-level findings and limits: Reportedly, alpha-beta T cells present about two months post-transplant originated from several hundred expanded clones of graft origin.

This clonotype was recorded at least ten times. What it binds is not known. The TCRbeta library incorporated unique molecular identifiers. Each CDR3 protein gets one entry after TCRdb re-called the PCR reads with MiXCR. The top ten hold roughly 2.6% of the sample, which has almost 250,000 distinct CDR3 sequences, roughly 23% seen once. The V and J genes are TRBV28 and TRBJ1-5; unclear D gene. The source is a girl aged 2-10 years with Fanconi anemia, due to receive a stem cell transplant. The input for sequencing was PBMCs, taken before TCRalphabeta/CD19-depleted stem cell transplant. CDR3 sequence: CASSPLGAPEPQHF. The CDR3 DNA sequence: TGTGCCAGCAGTCCCTTAGGTGCACCAGAGCCCCAGCATTTT.